Shown below are 13 T cell receptor beta chains from a single sample sequenced in a study of cytomegalovirus exposure and HLA in healthy donors. The PCR contained 60 Vbeta and 13 Jbeta primers. TCRdb keeps only in-frame clones here, not all; method: immunoSEQ multiplex PCR. The table lists some 150,000 clones, roughly 77% of them singletons. The sequencing sample was made of PBMCs. The receptors were gathered from a man between 25 and 39 years old in good health and CMV-seropositive.

This rearrangement joins TRBV30 to TRBJ2-7; 7 nucleotides agree with TRBD1. This CDR3 is built from 18 residues. CDR1 and CDR2 (germline): GTSNPN, SVGIG (reference sequence). J was trimmed by 0 bases and V by 4 bases; bases with no gene match: 18. In nucleotides, the CDR3 is TGTGCCTGGAACAGGGGCTCAGGAACGTTCTTACACTCCTACGAGCAGTACTTC. It encodes CAWNRGSGTFLHSYEQYF.

This clone was recorded only once. This chain uses TRBV6-5 with TRBJ2-7, with 8 bases aligning to TRBD1. Germline V CDR1 and CDR2: MNHEY, SVGAGI. V trimming: 2 bases; J trimming: 6 bases; junction bases outside the gene matches: 9. This CDR3 has 15 residues. The CDR3 DNA follows: TGTGCCAGCAGTTACGGGGGACAGGCCCTAGGCGAGCAGTACTTC. Translation: CASSYGGQALGEQYF.

V is TRBV10-3 and J is TRBJ2-3, with 10 bases identical to TRBD2. Trimming took 6 bases from V and 4 from J; bases not matched to a gene: 1. CDR3 length equals 13 residues. Germline V lookup: CDR1 ENHRY, CDR2 SYGVKD. CDR3: CAIRGTSADTQYF. CDR3 DNA sequence: TGTGCCATCAGGGGGACTAGCGCAGATACGCAGTATTTT.

Many counts were recorded for this clone. The genes are TRBV7-9 and TRBJ2-3; 8 bases fit TRBD1. From germline, CDR1 is SEHNR and CDR2 FQNEAQ (reference sequence). V trimming: 0 bases; J trimming: 5 bases; junction bases outside the gene matches: 1. The CDR3 length is 14 residues. CDR3 loop: CASSLARGQDTQYF. CDR3 in DNA: TGTGCCAGCAGCTTAGCCAGGGGGCAAGATACGCAGTATTTT.

The rearrangement uses TRBV5-1 and TRBJ2-2; 8 nucleotides align to TRBD1. With 6 bases clipped from V and 1 base from J, the junction kept 2 bases outside the gene matches. Per germline, CDR1 SGHRS and CDR2 YFSETQ. There are 14 residues in the CDR3. The CDR3 here is CASTDRGNTGELFF. The DNA for the CDR3 is TGCGCCAGCACCGACAGGGGGAACACCGGGGAGCTGTTTTTT.

CDR3: CASSPGQASNQPQHF. The CDR3 bases are TGCGCCAGCAGCCCGGGACAGGCAAGCAATCAGCCCCAGCATTTT. The genes are TRBV5-1 and TRBJ1-5; 8 nucleotides line up with TRBD1. J lost 1 base, V lost 4 bases, and 4 bases had no gene match. The CDR3 length is 15 residues. Germline CDR1 reads SGHRS; CDR2 reads YFSETQ.

V gene TRBV7-9 combines with J gene TRBJ1-6, with no clear D. Germline V gene lookup returns CDR1 SEHNR and CDR2 FQNEAQ (reference sequence). The CDR3 consists of 13 residues. Trimming took 5 bases from V and 8 from J, leaving 10 bases between them. The CDR3 region has the DNA TGTGCCAGCAGCCCTAGAGTGGATTCACCCCTCCACTTT. Amino acids: CASSPRVDSPLHF.

The V gene is TRBV2, the J gene TRBJ2-2; tentatively, D is TRBD1 (7 bases). The CDR3 covers 15 residues. Trimming took off 6 bases at V and 4 bases at J, with 15 bases between the two ends. The germline V gene encodes CDR1 SNHLY and CDR2 FYNNEI. CDR3 DNA sequence: TGTGCCAGCAGCGGGGGACAGCCTAGCACCGGGGAGCTGTTTTTT. Translation: CASSGGQPSTGELFF. Full variable domain (outside the CDR3, taken from reference TRBV2 and TRBJ2-2): EPEVTQTPSHQVTQMGQEVILRCVPISNHLYFYWYRQILGQKVEFLVSFYNNEISEKSEIFDDQFSVERPDGSNFTLKIRSTKLEDSAMYFCASSGGQPSTGELFFGEGSRLTVL.

J is TRBJ1-2 and V is TRBV5-1; D is possibly TRBD1 (6 bases). Trimming took 2 bases from V and 0 from J, leaving 11 bases between them. Germline V gene sequence: CDR1 SGHRS, CDR2 YFSETQ. This CDR3 is built from 15 residues. This CDR3 reads CASSLGQSTNYGYTF. In nucleotides, the CDR3 is TGCGCCAGCAGCTTAGGACAGAGTACTAACTATGGCTACACCTTC.

The V call is TRBV28, the J call TRBJ2-7; 11 bases match TRBD1. V lost 5 bases to trimming and J lost 4 bases; unmatched junction nucleotides: 1. Germline V gene lookup returns CDR1 MDHEN and CDR2 SYDVKM. CDR3 size: 13 residues. CDR3 nucleotides: TGTGCCAGCAGTGGACAGGGGGCGTACGAGCAGTACTTC. Encoded protein: CASSGQGAYEQYF.

The chain uses TRBV9 and TRBJ2-7; the D gene is possibly TRBD1 (5 bases). V was pared by 1 base and J by 6 bases, with 11 bases between. Germline V gene sequence: CDR1 SGDLS, CDR2 YYNGEE. This CDR3 has 13 residues. The CDR3 DNA follows: TGTGCCAGCAGCGTATCCAGGGAAGGCGAGCAGTACTTC. As protein: CASSVSREGEQYF. Drawing the rest from reference TRBV9 and TRBJ2-7, the complete variable domain is DSGVTQTPKHLITATGQRVTLRCSPRSGDLSVYWYQQSLDQGLQFLIQYYNGEERAKGNILERFSAQQFPDLHSELNLSSLELGDSALYFCASSVSREGEQYFGPGTRLTVT.

The gene calls are TRBV5-1 and TRBJ2-5; D uncertain. CDR3 length: 13 amino acids. Germline CDR1 SGHRS, CDR2 YFSETQ. V lost 1 base and J lost 4, with 8 bases in between. The CDR3 protein is CASSLTRVETQYF. In DNA form, the CDR3 reads TGCGCCAGCAGCTTGACGAGAGTAGAGACCCAGTACTTC.

This chain connects TRBV28 to TRBJ2-7; 8 positions match TRBD2. Losses at the gene ends were 2 bases for V and 2 bases for J; bases not matched to a gene: 5. This CDR3 comprises 15 residues. Germline lookup yields CDR1 MDHEN and CDR2 SYDVKM. The CDR3 here is CASSLGGRMTYEQYF. For the CDR3, the DNA is TGTGCCAGCAGTTTAGGCGGGAGGATGACCTACGAGCAGTACTTC.